These T cell receptor beta chains were read from a single sample in a study of shared clonotypes between healthy human individuals. Sequenced by immunoSEQ multiplex PCR; TCRdb stores in-frame clones only, minus some. The table includes about 680,000 clones, around 78% detected once. Sequences were obtained from memory CD4+ T cells sorted from blood. These receptors all come from a woman younger than 45 in good health. Both conserved end residues are trimmed from each CDR3.

>TRBJ2-7|TRBV6-5
ASSQSGSGYEQY
>TRBJ1-1|TRBV5-1
ASSGTGGNTEAF
>TRBJ2-3|TRBV5-1
ASSAAQGPITDTQY
>TRBJ1-2|TRBV5-6
ASSLAPRLMGGYT
>TRBJ2-1|TRBV27
ASSDRLGRQF
>TRBJ1-2|TRBV28
ASSTRSYGYT
>TRBJ2-1|TRBV5-4
ASSLGGEQF
>TRBJ2-7|TRBV21-1
ASSKDPQGAGSYEQY
>TRBJ2-3|TRBV30
AWTFGGLSTDTQY
>TRBJ1-4|TRBV5-1
ASSFTGLNEKLF
>TRBJ1-4|TRBV6-1
ASSADTGRNMF
>TRBJ2-3|TRBV5-1
ASSLERAQRTQY
>TRBJ2-7|TRBV21-1
ASPCVESYEQY
>TRBJ1-1|TRBV18
ASSPGRGPVNTEAF
>TRBJ1-5|TRBV4-2
ASSQEGGNQPQH
>TRBJ2-3|TRBV30
AWGTGTQY
>TRBJ2-7|TRBV25-1
ASSAQAGRHEQY
>TRBJ2-3|TRBV9
ASSGTSGISDTQY
>TRBJ1-2|TRBV7-6
ASSLGLVAGDYGYT
>TRBJ2-1|TRBV29-1
SVEASGRTFYNEQF
>TRBJ1-5|TRBV2
ASRFEVFNQPQH
>TRBJ1-1|TRBV6-5
ASSYSNRGDTEAF
>TRBJ1-3|TRBV28
ASSSFLTGSGNTIY
>TRBJ1-2|TRBV4-1
ASSQLGTGGSIGGYT
>TRBJ2-3|TRBV29-1
SVEVVRPTDTQY
>TRBJ2-7|TRBV27
ASSLYLAGGGEQY
>TRBJ2-1|TRBV6-1
ASRERLAGGSYNEQF
>TRBJ2-7|TRBV10-1
ASSEAASGSYEQY
>TRBJ2-7|TRBV6-1
ASSEQRGLGEQY
>TRBJ1-1|TRBV7-3
ASSLMGQGAMNTEAF
>TRBJ2-1|TRBV5-1
ASSLVGEGPYNEQF
>TRBJ1-4|TRBV28
ASSLGSSGDEKLF
>TRBJ2-5|TRBV7-6
ASSSSNLPQETQY
>TRBJ2-6|TRBV7-9
ASSSWTSGRGGANVLT
>TRBJ2-5|TRBV7-2
ASSLDFQTQY
>TRBJ1-5|TRBV19
ASSIRGPYSNQPQH
>TRBJ1-1|TRBV28
ASSLQGNTEAF
>TRBJ2-7|TRBV30
AWNLLAGSSMQY
>TRBJ2-7|TRBV19
ASSSGLAWEQY